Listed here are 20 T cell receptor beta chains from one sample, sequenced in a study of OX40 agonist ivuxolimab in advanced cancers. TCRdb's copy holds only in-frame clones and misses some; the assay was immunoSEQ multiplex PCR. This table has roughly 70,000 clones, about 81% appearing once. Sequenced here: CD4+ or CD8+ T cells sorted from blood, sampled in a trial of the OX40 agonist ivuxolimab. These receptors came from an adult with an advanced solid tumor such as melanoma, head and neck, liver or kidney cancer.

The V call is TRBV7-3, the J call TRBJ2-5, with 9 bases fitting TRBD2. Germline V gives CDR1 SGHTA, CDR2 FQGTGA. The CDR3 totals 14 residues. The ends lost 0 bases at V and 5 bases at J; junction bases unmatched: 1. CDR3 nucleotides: TGTGCCAGCAGCTTAACAGCGGGAGGTGAGACCCAGTACTTC. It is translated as CASSLTAGGETQYF. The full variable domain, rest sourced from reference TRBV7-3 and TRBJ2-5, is GAGVSQTPSNKVTEKGKYVELRCDPISGHTALYWYRQSLGQGPEFLIYFQGTGAADDSGLPNDRFFAVRPEGSVSTLKIQRTERGDSAVYLCASSLTAGGETQYFGPGTRLLVL.

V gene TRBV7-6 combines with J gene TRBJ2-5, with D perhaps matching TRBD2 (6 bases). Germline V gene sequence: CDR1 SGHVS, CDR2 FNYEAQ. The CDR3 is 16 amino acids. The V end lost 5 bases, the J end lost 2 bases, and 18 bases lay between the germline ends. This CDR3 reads CASSDPGTPEQETQYF. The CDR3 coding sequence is TGTGCCAGCAGCGATCCCGGGACTCCCGAACAAGAGACCCAGTACTTC.

CDR3 DNA: TGTGCCAGGGAGACTCGGGGCGAGCAGTACGTC. Its translation: CARETRGEQYV. The V call is TRBV6-5, the J call TRBJ2-7; weak D call: TRBD2 (5 bases). Germline V CDR1 and CDR2: MNHEY, SVGAGI. Trimming stripped 9 bases from V and 6 bases from J, with 12 bases between. The CDR3 has 11 amino acids.

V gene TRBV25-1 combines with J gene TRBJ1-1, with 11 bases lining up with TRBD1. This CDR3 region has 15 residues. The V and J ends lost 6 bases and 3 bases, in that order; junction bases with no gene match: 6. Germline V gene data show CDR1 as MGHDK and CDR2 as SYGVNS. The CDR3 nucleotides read TGTGCCAGCAGAGGGACAGGGGGATCTCACACTGAAGCTTTCTTT. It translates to CASRGTGGSHTEAFF. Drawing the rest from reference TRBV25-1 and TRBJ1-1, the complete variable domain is EADIYQTPRYLVIGTGKKITLECSQTMGHDKMYWYQQDPGMELHLIHYSYGVNSTEKGDLSSESTVSRIRTEHFPLTLESARPSHTSQYLCASRGTGGSHTEAFFGQGTRLTVV.

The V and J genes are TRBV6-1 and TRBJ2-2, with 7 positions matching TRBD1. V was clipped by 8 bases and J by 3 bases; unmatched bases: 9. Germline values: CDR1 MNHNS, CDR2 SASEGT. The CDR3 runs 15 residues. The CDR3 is CASPRRTGHTGELFF. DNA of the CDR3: TGTGCCAGCCCGAGGAGGACAGGACACACCGGGGAGCTGTTTTTT.

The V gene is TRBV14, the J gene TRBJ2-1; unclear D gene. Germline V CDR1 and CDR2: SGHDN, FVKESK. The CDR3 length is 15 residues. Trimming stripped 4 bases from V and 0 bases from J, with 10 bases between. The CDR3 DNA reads TGTGCCAGCAGCCCGAAGCAGATCTCCTACAATGAGCAGTTCTTC. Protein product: CASSPKQISYNEQFF.

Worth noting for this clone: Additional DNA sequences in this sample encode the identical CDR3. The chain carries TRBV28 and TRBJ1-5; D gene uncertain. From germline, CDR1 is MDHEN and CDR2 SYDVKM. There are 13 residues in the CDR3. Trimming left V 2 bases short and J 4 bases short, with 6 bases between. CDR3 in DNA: TGTGCCAGCAGTTTAGTCGGGAATCAGCCCCAGCATTTT. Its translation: CASSLVGNQPQHF.

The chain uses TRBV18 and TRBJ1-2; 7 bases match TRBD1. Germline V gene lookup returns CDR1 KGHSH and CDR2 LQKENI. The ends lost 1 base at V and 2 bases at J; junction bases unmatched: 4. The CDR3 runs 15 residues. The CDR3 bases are TGTGCCAGCTCACCACGACGGGACAGCAACTATGGCTACACCTTC. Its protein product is CASSPRRDSNYGYTF. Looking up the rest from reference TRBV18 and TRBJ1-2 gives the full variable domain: NAGVMQNPRHLVRRRGQEARLRCSPMKGHSHVYWYRQLPEEGLKFMVYLQKENIIDESGMPKERFSAEFPKEGPSILRIQQVVRGDSAAYFCASSPRRDSNYGYTFGSGTRLTVV.

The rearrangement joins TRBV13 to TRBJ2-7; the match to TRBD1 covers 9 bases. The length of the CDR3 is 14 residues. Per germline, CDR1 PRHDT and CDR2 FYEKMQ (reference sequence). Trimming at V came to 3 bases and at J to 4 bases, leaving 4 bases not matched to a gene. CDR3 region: CASSLDRGVYEQYF. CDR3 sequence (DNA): TGTGCCAGCAGCTTGGACAGGGGTGTTTACGAGCAGTACTTC. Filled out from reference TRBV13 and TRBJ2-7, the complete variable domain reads AAGVIQSPRHLIKEKRETATLKCYPIPRHDTVYWYQQGPGQDPQFLISFYEKMQSDKGSIPDRFSAQQFSDYHSELNMSSLELGDSALYFCASSLDRGVYEQYFGPGTRLTVT.

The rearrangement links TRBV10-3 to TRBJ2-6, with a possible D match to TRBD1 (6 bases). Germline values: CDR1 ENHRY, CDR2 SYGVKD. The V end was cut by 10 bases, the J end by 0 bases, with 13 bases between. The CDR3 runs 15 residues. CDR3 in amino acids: CATRTASSGANVLTF. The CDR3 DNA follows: TGTGCCACCCGGACAGCGAGCTCTGGGGCCAACGTCCTGACTTTC.

CDR3 in amino acids: CASSWRTDYGYTF. CDR3 coding DNA: TGTGCCAGCAGCTGGCGGACAGACTATGGCTACACCTTC. The chain links TRBV11-2 to TRBJ1-2; possibly TRBD1 for D (6 bases). The CDR3 has 13 amino acids. Trimming left V 4 bases short and J 3 bases short, with 9 bases between. The V gene's germline CDR1 is SGHAT and CDR2 FQNNGV. Together with reference TRBV11-2 and TRBJ1-2, the CDR3 gives the full variable domain: EAGVAQSPRYKIIEKRQSVAFWCNPISGHATLYWYQQILGQGPKLLIQFQNNGVVDDSQLPKDRFSAERLKGVDSTLKIQPAKLEDSAVYLCASSWRTDYGYTFGSGTRLTVV.

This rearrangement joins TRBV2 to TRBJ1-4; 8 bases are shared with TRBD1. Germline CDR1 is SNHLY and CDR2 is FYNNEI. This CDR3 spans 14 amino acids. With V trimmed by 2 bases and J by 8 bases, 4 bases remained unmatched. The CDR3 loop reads CASSETGGREKLFF. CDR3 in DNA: TGTGCCAGCAGTGAAACAGGGGGACGAGAAAAACTGTTTTTT. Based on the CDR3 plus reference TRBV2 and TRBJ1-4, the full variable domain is EPEVTQTPSHQVTQMGQEVILRCVPISNHLYFYWYRQILGQKVEFLVSFYNNEISEKSEIFDDQFSVERPDGSNFTLKIRSTKLEDSAMYFCASSETGGREKLFFGSGTQLSVL.

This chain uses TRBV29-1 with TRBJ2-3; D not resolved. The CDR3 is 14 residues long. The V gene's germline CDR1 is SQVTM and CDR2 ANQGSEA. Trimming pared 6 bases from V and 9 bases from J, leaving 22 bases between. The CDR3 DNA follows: TGCAGCGTCCCCCCCTCTACACTCCTCCCAACGCAGTATTTT. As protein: CSVPPSTLLPTQYF.

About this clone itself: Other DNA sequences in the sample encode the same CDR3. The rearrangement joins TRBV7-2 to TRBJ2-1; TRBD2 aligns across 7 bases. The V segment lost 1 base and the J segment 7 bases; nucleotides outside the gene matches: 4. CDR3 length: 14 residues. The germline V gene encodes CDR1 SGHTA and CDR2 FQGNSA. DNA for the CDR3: TGTGCCAGCAGCTTAGAATCCGGGAGGAATGAGCAGTTCTTC. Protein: CASSLESGRNEQFF.

The DNA for the CDR3 is TGTGCCAGCATGGAGGGGCGCACAGATACGCAGTATTTT. Residues: CASMEGRTDTQYF. The V and J genes are TRBV28 and TRBJ2-3; D might be TRBD2 (6 bases). Germline assignment: CDR1 MDHEN and CDR2 SYDVKM. V dropped 7 bases and J dropped 1 base, with 9 bases sitting between them. The CDR3 contains 13 residues.

CDR3 sequence (DNA): TGCGCCAGCAGCTTGGAGTATGGGCTAGCGGAAGAGCAGTTCTTC. It specifies CASSLEYGLAEEQFF. This rearrangement joins TRBV5-1 to TRBJ2-1, with TRBD2 matching over 7 bases. This CDR3 comprises 15 residues. Germline-derived CDR1 and CDR2 are SGHRS and YFSETQ. The V and J ends lost 0 bases and 10 bases, in that order; junction bases with no gene match: 10.

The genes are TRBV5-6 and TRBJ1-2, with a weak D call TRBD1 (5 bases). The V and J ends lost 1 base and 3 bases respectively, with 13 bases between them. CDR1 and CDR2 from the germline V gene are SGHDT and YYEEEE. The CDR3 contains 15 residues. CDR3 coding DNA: TGTGCCAGCAGCTTGATCGCCAGGGCGGACTATGGCTACACCTTC. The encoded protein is CASSLIARADYGYTF. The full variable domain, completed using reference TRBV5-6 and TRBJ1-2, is DAGVTQSPTHLIKTRGQQVTLRCSPKSGHDTVSWYQQALGQGPQFIFQYYEEEERQRGNFPDRFSGHQFPNYSSELNVNALLLGDSALYLCASSLIARADYGYTFGSGTRLTVV.

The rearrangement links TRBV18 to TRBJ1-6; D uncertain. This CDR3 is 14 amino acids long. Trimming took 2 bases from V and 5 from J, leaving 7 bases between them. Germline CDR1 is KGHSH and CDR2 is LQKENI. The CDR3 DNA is TGTGCCAGCTCACCAGGAGTTAATAATTCACCCCTCCACTTT. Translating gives CASSPGVNNSPLHF.

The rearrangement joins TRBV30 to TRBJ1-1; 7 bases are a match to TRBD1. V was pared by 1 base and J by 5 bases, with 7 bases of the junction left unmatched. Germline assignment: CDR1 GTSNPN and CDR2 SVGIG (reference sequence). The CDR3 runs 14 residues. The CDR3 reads CAWSGGGGRTEAFF. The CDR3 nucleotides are TGTGCCTGGAGTGGAGGAGGGGGCCGAACTGAAGCTTTCTTT.

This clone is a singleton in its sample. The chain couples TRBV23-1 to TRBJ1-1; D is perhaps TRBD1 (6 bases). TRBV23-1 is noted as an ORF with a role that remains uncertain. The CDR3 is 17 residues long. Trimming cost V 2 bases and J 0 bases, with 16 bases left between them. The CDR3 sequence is CASSQTTGRGMNTEAFF. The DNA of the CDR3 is TGCGCCAGCAGTCAAACCACAGGGAGGGGGATGAACACTGAAGCTTTCTTT.